This TCR beta chain was identified in a study of beta chain features in type 1 diabetes. Points from the study as a whole: Unsettled here was the matter of whether HLA type influences TCRB rearrangement.

Cell sorting via CD45RO/CCR7/CD25/CD127/CD95/CD27 was performed to obtain CD4+ naive, central memory, regulatory and stem cell-like memory cells. cDNA synthesis used the whole RNA isolate, giving expressed TCRB sequences. The protocol was immunoSEQ multiplex PCR, while the TCRdb copy is restricted to in-frame clones and leaves out a portion. The sample lists roughly 380,000 clones, 15% to 20% seen once, with about 0.044% in the top ten. The germline CDR1 and CDR2 sequences are MGHRA and YSYEKL. V was pared by 3 bases and J by 6 bases, with 16 bases between. The CDR3 is 15 amino acids. As to this clone: What it binds is unknown.

The sequence was collected from a young woman in good health. The chain recombines TRBV4-1 with TRBJ2-3, with D possibly TRBD1 on 6 matching bases. The sequencing input was naive CD4+ T cells from blood. The DNA of the CDR3 is TGCGCCAGCAGCCAGCTTGGGGGCCGGACGGATACGCAGTATTTT. Translating it yields CASSQLGGRTDTQYF.